A single T cell receptor beta chain is shown here with its context. Its binding antigen is unknown. Base qualities are not at hand, and no much larger clone is one base apart. Enrolling through a virtual design, the prospective study's participants ranged in age from roughly 18 to 95 years and lived across roughly 24 United States geographic areas. To assign participants to cohorts, the prospective study relied on clinical history that participants themselves reported in a screening survey and a study questionnaire. In the prospective study, mobile phlebotomists collected whole blood, serum and a nasopharyngeal or oropharyngeal swab from each participant. Participants in the prospective study had the option to provide additional blood draws and questionnaires over a roughly two-month period. Before DNA extraction, prospective study blood samples were shipped either frozen or at room temperature.

The CDR3 has 13 amino acids, counting the end cysteine and phenylalanine. Left in the record is the CDR3 DNA by itself, 39 bases read in frame from the first base. Cut back by 5 bases and 5 bases, the V and J ends lie 11 bases apart. Via the germline V gene (reference sequence), CDR1 is LNHDA and CDR2 SQIVND. This sample was taken from a study of blood T cell repertoires in COVID-19 (dated by TCRdb to 2020 to 2021). In terms of the full investigation: Collaborator samples came from the United States, Italy and Spain and covered acute and convalescent phases of COVID-19. The repertoires were released in a freely available public database intended as a resource for research on the immune response to SARS-CoV-2. Sample metadata almost always included a de-identified subject ID, COVID-19 status, age in years and sex. The samples were drawn from two sources: the first 160 participants of the ongoing ImmuneRACE study, and 1,000 to 1,500 subjects contributed by 6 global collaborators. Where HLA class I and class II types were available, the types were taken from metadata supplied by the sample provider, not from assay-based typing. Deeply sampled blood TCRbeta repertoires from subjects exposed to, actively infected with, or recovered from COVID-19 were included in the dataset. The material from the prospective study consisted of cDNA or gDNA derived from T cells, B-cell-depleted T cells, or PBMCs. Overall study outcomes, separate from this receptor: The amount of clinical and demographic metadata varied by source and participant and was provided uncurated.

TCRbeta CDR3 regions were amplified from genomic DNA using the immunoSEQ Assay, a bias-controlled multiplex PCR. The source study handled its data this way. Nucleated cell counts per sample were estimated from amplification of reference gene primers within the assay. Sequence reads were collapsed and filtered to measure the absolute abundance of every unique TCRbeta CDR3 rearrangement. For each sample, productive Simpson clonality was calculated as the square root of Simpson's diversity index across productive rearrangements. As stored in TCRdb, this immuneACCESS dataset retains in-frame rearrangements with V and J assigned. A fraction of the clones does not appear; measured against another copy, unresolved V genes explain less than half of the discrepancy, and the remainder lacks a known reason. V, J and clone size are taken as reported in that table, and D and trimming were inferred from the DNA itself. The sample records a few hundred thousand clones, roughly four fifths of which are singletons. In total, the top ten clones hold around 4.1% of the sample.

This sequence was found in a man younger than 45 with acute COVID-19. The chain joins TRBV19 to TRBJ2-3; matching of 5 bases hints at TRBD2 as the D gene. The specimen sequenced was PBMCs or T cells enriched from blood (not recorded which). The DNA is as follows: TGTGCCAGTAGTTTAGGACTTCTAGATACGCAGTATTTT. Translated, it reads CASSLGLLDTQYF. The reference TRBV19 and TRBJ2-3 proteins fill in what lies around the CDR3, so the full variable domain reads DGGITQSPKYLFRKEGQNVTLSCEQNLNHDAMYWYRQDPGQGLRLIYYSQIVNDFQKGDIAEGYSVSREKKESFPLTVTSAQKNPTAFYLCASSLGLLDTQYFGPGTRLTVL.